Described below is a single T cell receptor (beta chain) sequence and its context. Antigen specificity is unknown. The data stem from a study of CXCR3-negative and CXCR3-positive naive CD8 T cells. cDNA libraries for TRB were generated by 5' RACE incorporating UMI labels. From its re-call of the 5' RACE reads, TCRdb lists each CDR3 protein once, without DNA. This table holds more than 40,000 distinct CDR3 sequences. Germline V gene data show CDR1 as MDHEN and CDR2 as SYDVKM. This CDR3 comprises 15 residues. Overall study findings and caveats: Memory cells showed distinct TRBV-TRBJ patterns, while the two naive subsets matched.

A CD45RO-CCR7+CD27+CD95- phenotype identified naive CD8+ T cells. Sequencing was done on a sample of naive CXCR3- CD8+ T cells from blood. Subset reported: CD45RO-CCR7+CD27+CD95- naive CD8+ T cells lacking CXCR3 (TNR3-). The receptor was derived from a human donor in good health. Some clones in this sample may be carry-over from other donors' samples. The chain recombines TRBV28 with TRBJ2-7; the D gene TCRdb calls, TRBD1, cannot be checked with no DNA. The CDR3 reads CASSAASTGVYEQYF.